The source of this T cell receptor beta chain is a study of T-cell memory formation after mild COVID-19. Study summary: The TCR clusters were mostly specific to one donor.

This clonotype was seen at least ten times. Its target is unknown. The CDR3 runs 15 residues. Trimming pared 6 bases from V and 3 bases from J, leaving 17 bases between. TCRdb ran MiXCR on the 5' RACE reads and lists one entry per CDR3 protein. The table shows about 84,000 distinct CDR3 sequences, with roughly 13% occurring only once. The study's findings and limits: Contracting clones localized mainly to CM and EM when CD4+ and mainly to EMRA when CD8+.

The chain joins TRBV12-3 or TRBV12-4 to TRBJ2-5, with D tentatively TRBD1 (5 bases). The receptor was derived from an adult woman who had mild COVID-19 (a few samples of this study predate the infection). Cell type and time point are not known. Source material: PBMCs or a T cell subset sorted from them (not recorded which). Here the CDR3 DNA reads TGTGCCAGCAGCTCTCTGGGGCGCCCCGAAGAGACCCAGTACTTC. It encodes CASSSLGRPEETQYF.